Each of the 17 T cell receptor beta chains below was sequenced from the same sample in a study of CD8 T cells in cerebrospinal fluid in Alzheimer's disease (dated by TCRdb to the early 2020s). Receptor libraries were prepared by 10x single-cell sequencing. The sample was run on a NextSeq 550. Based on TCRdb reprocessing of the reads, there is one entry per CDR3 protein sequence, and DNA is missing. The sample table gives about 1,300 distinct CDR3 sequences. The ten largest clones add up to over 7.5% of the sample. The sequenced sample was cerebrospinal fluid. The receptors were gathered from a human donor in good health.

This chain links TRBV20-1 with TRBJ2-3; without DNA, the TCRdb call of TRBD1 cannot be checked. CDR1 DFQATT and CDR2 SNEGSKA come from the germline V gene (reference sequence). CDR3 length: 14 amino acids. CDR3 sequence reads: CSAPRQGGTDTQYF.

By frequency, this clonotype is medium-sized. The V call is TRBV24-1, the J call TRBJ2-7; TCRdb's D gene call, TRBD1, goes unchecked for lack of DNA. Germline loops: CDR1 KGHDR, CDR2 SFDVKD. The CDR3 covers 16 residues. The CDR3 region is CATSDSRGDSFYEQYF.

Measured by frequency, this clonotype is medium-sized. The chain has TRBV24-1 and TRBJ2-1; absent DNA, TCRdb's TRBD1 call cannot be checked. The CDR3 runs to 15 residues. Germline V gives CDR1 KGHDR, CDR2 SFDVKD. The chain's CDR3 is CATGDSGTGIWEQFF.

This clonotype registers large by frequency. The chain links TRBV7-2 to TRBJ1-2; TCRdb selects TRBD1, and the lack of DNA leaves this call unchecked. Germline assignment: CDR1 SGHTA and CDR2 FQGNSA. There are 14 residues in the CDR3. CDR3 in amino acids: CASSLSRDIPGYTF.

In terms of frequency, this clonotype is medium-sized. The chain employs TRBV2 and TRBJ2-7; with no DNA, the TCRdb D assignment of TRBD2 cannot be verified. There are 15 residues in the CDR3. Germline loops: CDR1 SNHLY, CDR2 FYNNEI. This CDR3 reads CASSEGGGVSYEQYF.

By frequency, this clonotype is medium-sized. The V and J genes are TRBV2 and TRBJ1-4. Germline CDR1 reads SNHLY; CDR2 reads FYNNEI. This CDR3 has 15 residues. CDR3 protein: CASSEGEVLNEKLFF.

Considering frequency, this clonotype is medium-sized (0.01 to 0.1%). The chain combines TRBV18 with TRBJ1-5; TCRdb's D call, TRBD1, is unchecked because there is no DNA. The CDR3 loop spans 13 amino acids. Germline V gene lookup returns CDR1 KGHSH and CDR2 LQKENI. This CDR3 reads CASSPGGEQPQHF. Full variable domain (rest looked up from reference TRBV18 and TRBJ1-5): NAGVMQNPRHLVRRRGQEARLRCSPMKGHSHVYWYRQLPEEGLKFMVYLQKENIIDESGMPKERFSAEFPKEGPSILRIQQVVRGDSAAYFCASSPGGEQPQHFGDGTRLSIL.

This clonotype is deemed large by its frequency. This chain uses TRBV10-3 with TRBJ2-1; TCRdb's D call, TRBD1, is unchecked because there is no DNA. This CDR3 comprises 15 residues. Per germline, CDR1 ENHRY and CDR2 SYGVKD. CDR3 in amino acids: CAISHRDREGVSLFF.

Measured by frequency, this clonotype is medium-sized. The chain links TRBV24-1 to TRBJ2-5; TCRdb reports TRBD1, a call that lacks DNA to check it against. This CDR3 has 16 amino acids. Germline values: CDR1 KGHDR, CDR2 SFDVKD. CDR3 amino acids: CATSDPAGENEETQYF.

According to its frequency, this clonotype is medium-sized (0.01 to 0.1%). The chain is built from TRBV30 and TRBJ1-1; TCRdb's assignment of TRBD1 cannot be checked, as there is no DNA. The V gene's germline CDR1 is GTSNPN and CDR2 SVGIG (reference sequence). The CDR3 loop spans 15 amino acids. The CDR3 sequence is CAWSASRQGGTEAFF. The full variable domain, rest sourced from reference TRBV30 and TRBJ1-1, is SQTIHQWPATLVQPVGSPLSLECTVEGTSNPNLYWYRQAAGRGLQLLFYSVGIGQISSEVPQNLSASRPQDRQFILSSKKLLLSDSGFYLCAWSASRQGGTEAFFGQGTRLTVV.

Considering frequency, this clonotype is large. The V gene is TRBV7-6, the J gene TRBJ2-7; without DNA, the TCRdb call of TRBD2 cannot be checked. CDR1 SGHVS and CDR2 FNYEAQ come from the germline V gene. This CDR3 spans 14 amino acids. The CDR3 is CASSLLAGPHEQYF.

The V and J genes are TRBV6-5 and TRBJ2-7; the TCRdb D gene call, TRBD1, has no DNA to confirm it. The CDR3 has 14 residues. Germline V gene lookup returns CDR1 MNHEY and CDR2 SVGAGI. The CDR3 sequence is CASSYGDRFYEQYF.

According to its frequency, this clonotype is medium-sized. The chain uses TRBV28 and TRBJ1-6; no DNA is available, so the TRBD1 call from TCRdb remains unchecked. Germline loops: CDR1 MDHEN, CDR2 SYDVKM. The CDR3 runs 16 residues. The CDR3 loop is CASSFGGSSYNSPLHF.

This clonotype is classed as medium-sized by frequency. The chain combines TRBV5-1 with TRBJ2-7; the TCRdb call, TRBD1, lacks DNA for checking. Germline values: CDR1 SGHRS, CDR2 YFSETQ. The CDR3 is 14 amino acids. The CDR3 protein is CASSSGGISYEQYF.

This clonotype counts as medium-sized by frequency. The chain combines TRBV2 with TRBJ2-3; TCRdb calls TRBD2, which cannot be checked without DNA. This CDR3 region has 17 residues. Germline CDR1 reads SNHLY; CDR2 reads FYNNEI. The CDR3 protein is CASSGGRRLANSDTQYF.

By frequency, this clonotype is medium-sized (0.01 to 0.1%). V and J are TRBV30 and TRBJ2-1; the D call from TCRdb, TRBD2, cannot be confirmed without DNA. The germline gives CDR1 GTSNPN, CDR2 SVGIG (reference sequence). CDR3 length: 15 residues. This CDR3 reads CAWSVGLAGDNEQFF.

This clonotype is called medium-sized based on its frequency. J is TRBJ1-1 and V is TRBV5-1. The CDR3 covers 16 residues. Germline CDR1 SGHRS, CDR2 YFSETQ. The CDR3 is CASSLLEGVMNTEAFF.